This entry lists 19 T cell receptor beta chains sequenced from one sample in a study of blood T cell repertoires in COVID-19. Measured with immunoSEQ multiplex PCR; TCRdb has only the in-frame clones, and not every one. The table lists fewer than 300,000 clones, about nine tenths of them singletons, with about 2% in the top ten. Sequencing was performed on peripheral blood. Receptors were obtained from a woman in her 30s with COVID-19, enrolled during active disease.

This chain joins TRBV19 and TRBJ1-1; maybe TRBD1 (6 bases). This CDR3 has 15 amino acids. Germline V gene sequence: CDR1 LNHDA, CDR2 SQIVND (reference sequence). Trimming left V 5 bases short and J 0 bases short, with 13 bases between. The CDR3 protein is CASSSDGQMNTEAFF. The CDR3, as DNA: TGTGCCAGTAGTTCCGACGGACAGATGAACACTGAAGCTTTCTTT.

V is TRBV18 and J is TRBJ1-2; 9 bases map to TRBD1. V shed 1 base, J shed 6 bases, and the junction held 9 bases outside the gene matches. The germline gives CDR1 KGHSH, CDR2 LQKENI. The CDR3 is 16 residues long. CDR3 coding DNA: TGTGCCAGCTCACCACTGGGACAGGGCTTAATCCATGGCTACACCTTC. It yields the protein CASSPLGQGLIHGYTF.

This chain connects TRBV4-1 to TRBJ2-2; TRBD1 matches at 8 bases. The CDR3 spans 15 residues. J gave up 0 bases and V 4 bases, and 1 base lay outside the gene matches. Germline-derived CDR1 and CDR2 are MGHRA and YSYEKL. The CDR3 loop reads CASSLQGANTGELFF. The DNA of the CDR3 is TGCGCCAGCAGCCTACAGGGGGCGAACACCGGGGAGCTGTTTTTT.

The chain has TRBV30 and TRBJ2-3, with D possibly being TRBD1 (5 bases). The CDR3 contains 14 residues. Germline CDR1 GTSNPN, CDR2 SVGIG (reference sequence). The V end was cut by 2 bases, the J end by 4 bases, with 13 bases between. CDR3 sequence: CAWSPGLSADTQYF. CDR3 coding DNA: TGTGCCTGGAGTCCAGGGCTGTCGGCAGATACGCAGTATTTT.

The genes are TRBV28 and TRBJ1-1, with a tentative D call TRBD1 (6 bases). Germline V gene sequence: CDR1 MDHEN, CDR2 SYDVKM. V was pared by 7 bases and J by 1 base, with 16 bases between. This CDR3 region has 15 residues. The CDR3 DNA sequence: TGTGCCAGCATAGAACAGGGTTATACGAACACTGAAGCTTTCTTT. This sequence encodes CASIEQGYTNTEAFF.

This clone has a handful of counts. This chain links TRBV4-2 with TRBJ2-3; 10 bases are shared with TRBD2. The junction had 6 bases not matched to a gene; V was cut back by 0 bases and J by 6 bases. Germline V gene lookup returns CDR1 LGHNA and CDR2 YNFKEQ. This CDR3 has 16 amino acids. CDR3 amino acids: CASSQEVAGGADTQYF. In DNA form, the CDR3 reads TGTGCCAGCAGCCAAGAGGTAGCGGGAGGAGCGGATACGCAGTATTTT.

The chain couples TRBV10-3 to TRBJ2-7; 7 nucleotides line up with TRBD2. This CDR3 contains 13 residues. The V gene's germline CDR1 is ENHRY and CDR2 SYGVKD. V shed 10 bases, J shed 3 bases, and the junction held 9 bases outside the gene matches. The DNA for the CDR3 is TGTGCCACCGTGTCGGCTAGCGGCTACGAGCAGTACTTC. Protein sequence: CATVSASGYEQYF.

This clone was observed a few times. Here the CDR3 DNA reads TGTGCCAGCAGTGAAGTGGGGCGGTTCGAAGCGGGAGGGCCTGAGACCCAGTACTTC. Translated, it gives CASSEVGRFEAGGPETQYF. J is TRBJ2-5 and V is TRBV6-1; TRBD2 aligns across 10 bases. CDR1 and CDR2 (germline): MNHNS, SASEGT. The length of the CDR3 is 19 residues. The V gene end was trimmed by 1 base and the J gene end by 5 bases; junction bases not matched to a gene: 16.

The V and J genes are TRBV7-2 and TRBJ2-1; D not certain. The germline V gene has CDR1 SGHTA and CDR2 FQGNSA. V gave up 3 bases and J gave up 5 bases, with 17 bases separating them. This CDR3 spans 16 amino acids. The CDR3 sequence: CASSFTPPRVNNEQFF. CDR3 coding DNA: TGTGCCAGCAGCTTTACCCCTCCCCGGGTCAACAATGAGCAGTTCTTC.

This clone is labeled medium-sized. The CDR3 reads CASTLGGSYNEQFF. The CDR3 bases are TGTGCCAGTACCCTCGGGGGCTCCTACAATGAGCAGTTCTTC. The V gene is TRBV19, the J gene TRBJ2-1; D might be TRBD2 (6 bases). The CDR3 is 14 amino acids. Per the germline V gene, CDR1 is LNHDA and CDR2 is SQIVND (reference sequence). Trimming removed 7 bases at V and 0 bases at J, with 10 bases between.

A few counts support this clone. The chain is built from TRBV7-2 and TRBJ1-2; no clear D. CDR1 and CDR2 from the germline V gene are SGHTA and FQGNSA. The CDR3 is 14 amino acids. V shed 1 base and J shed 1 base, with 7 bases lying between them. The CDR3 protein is CASSLDPINYGYTF. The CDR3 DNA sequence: TGTGCCAGCAGCTTAGATCCCATTAACTATGGCTACACCTTC.

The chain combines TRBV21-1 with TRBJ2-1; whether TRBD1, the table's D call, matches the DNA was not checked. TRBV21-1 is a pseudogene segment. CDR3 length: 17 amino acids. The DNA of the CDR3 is TGTGCCAGCAGCAAAGTCCCAGCAGGTGCCCCCTACAATGAGCAGTTCTTC. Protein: CASSKVPAGAPYNEQFF.

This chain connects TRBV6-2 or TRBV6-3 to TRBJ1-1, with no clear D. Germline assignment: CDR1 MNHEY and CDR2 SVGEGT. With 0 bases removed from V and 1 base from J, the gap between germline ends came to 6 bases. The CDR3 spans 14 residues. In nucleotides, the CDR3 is TGTGCCAGCAGTTACTCGCAACAGAACACTGAAGCTTTCTTT. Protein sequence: CASSYSQQNTEAFF.

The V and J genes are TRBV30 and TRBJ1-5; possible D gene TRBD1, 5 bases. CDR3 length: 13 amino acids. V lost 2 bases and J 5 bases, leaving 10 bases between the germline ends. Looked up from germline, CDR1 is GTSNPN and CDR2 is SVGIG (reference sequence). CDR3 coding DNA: TGTGCCTGGAGTACGGGGGTCGATCAGCCCCAGCATTTT. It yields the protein CAWSTGVDQPQHF.

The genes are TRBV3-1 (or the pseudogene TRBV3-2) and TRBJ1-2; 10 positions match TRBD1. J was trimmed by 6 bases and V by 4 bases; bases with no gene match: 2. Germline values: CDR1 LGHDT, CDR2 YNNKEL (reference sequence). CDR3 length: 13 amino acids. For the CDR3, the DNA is TGTGCCAGCAGCCGCGGGACAGGGGATGGCTACACCTTC. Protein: CASSRGTGDGYTF.

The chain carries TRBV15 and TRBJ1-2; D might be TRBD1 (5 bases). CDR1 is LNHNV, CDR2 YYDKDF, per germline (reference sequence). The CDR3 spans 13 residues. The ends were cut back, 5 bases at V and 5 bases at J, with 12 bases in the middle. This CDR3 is CATSQGNHYGYTF. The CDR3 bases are TGTGCCACCAGCCAGGGTAATCATTATGGCTACACCTTC.

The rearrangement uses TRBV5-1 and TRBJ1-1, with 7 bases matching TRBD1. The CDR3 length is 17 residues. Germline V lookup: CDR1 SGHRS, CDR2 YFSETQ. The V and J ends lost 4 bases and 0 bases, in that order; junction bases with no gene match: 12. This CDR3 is CASSLLDRDLLNTEAFF. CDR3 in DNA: TGCGCCAGCAGCCTCTTAGACAGGGACCTCCTGAACACTGAAGCTTTCTTT.

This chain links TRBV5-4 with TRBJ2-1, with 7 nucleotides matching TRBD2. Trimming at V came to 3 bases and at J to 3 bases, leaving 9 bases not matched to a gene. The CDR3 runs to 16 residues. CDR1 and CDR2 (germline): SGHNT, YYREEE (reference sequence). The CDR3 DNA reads TGTGCCAGCAGCTCCGGTTCTGGCGGGAGCTACAATGAGCAGTTCTTC. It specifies CASSSGSGGSYNEQFF.

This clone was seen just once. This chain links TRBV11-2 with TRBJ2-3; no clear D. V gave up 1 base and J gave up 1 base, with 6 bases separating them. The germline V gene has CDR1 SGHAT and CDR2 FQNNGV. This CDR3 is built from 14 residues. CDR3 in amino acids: CASSLARGTDTQYF. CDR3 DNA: TGTGCCAGCAGCTTAGCACGGGGCACAGATACGCAGTATTTT.